This T cell receptor (beta chain) was found in a study of shared clonotypes between healthy human individuals. Study context: A couple of female and three male donors aged 18 to 49 were enrolled. Study conclusions and caveats: Generation probabilities of non-shared clonotypes were lower (relative to those shared by all four donors). Larger estimated richness was generally seen in naive subsets than in memory subsets.

Deep-level assay runs were performed. TCRdb's table, derived via immunoSEQ multiplex PCR, lists solely in-frame clones and lacks some. There are under 600,000 clones in the sample; around 96% occur only once, and around 0.066% lies in the top ten. As to this clone: Its antigen is not known.

The CDR3 extends over 15 amino acids. From germline, CDR1 is SQVTM and CDR2 ANQGSEA. The V segment lost 4 bases and the J segment 9 bases; nucleotides outside the gene matches: 13. The sequenced sample was naive CD4+ T cells sorted from blood. Stated subset: CD45RA+ positively selected. The sequence was collected from a woman in her twenties or thirties in good health. This rearrangement joins TRBV29-1 to TRBJ2-1; 9 bases match TRBD2. The CDR3 sequence: CSVGFRLAGKGEQFF. CDR3 in DNA: TGCAGCGTTGGATTCCGGCTAGCGGGAAAGGGTGAGCAGTTCTTC.